This T cell receptor beta chain was recorded in a study of CD4 T cells in relation to SARS-CoV-2 and coronaviruses listed by TCRdb under 2021. The study in broad terms: Shared crossreactive spike epitopes were mapped to their HLA restriction using patient-derived lymphoblastoid cell lines. At the level of individual TCR clonotypes, the study evaluated whether memory CD4+ T cells crossreact between the spike proteins of SARS-CoV-2 and those of common cold coronaviruses. The Adaptive Biotechnologies TCR-sequencing kit was used to sequence samples from a few pre-COVID donors and the naive versus memory experiments, while other data came from Illumina-based sequencing. A different, Illumina-based TCR-beta assay was used to sequence expansion assays from other donors in the study. What the study reported, not specific to this receptor: Naive versus memory sequencing indicated the assay detects memory recall responses rather than primary responses primed during culture. In roughly two thirds of donors, memory CD4+ clonotypes turned up that crossrecognized SARS-CoV-2 and at least one common cold coronavirus spike. Small numbers of patients and of tested TCRs were a limitation of the study. Crossreactivity analysis was centred on spike protein, so crossreactivity against other viral proteins was not assessed. Because no donor provided both pre-pandemic and post-infection samples, tracing the source of pre-existing responses was limited. Significantly weaker SARS-CoV-2-driven expansion was shown by crossreactive clones than by monoreactive clones, consistent with antigenic imprinting.

Deep-resolution immunoSEQ TCR-beta sequencing was performed on DNA from uncultured naive and memory CD4+ T cells. In the source study's methods: During preprocessing, nonproductive sequences were discarded, as were any CDR3s that did not begin with C, did not end with F or W, or were shorter than 7 amino acids. Cultured and uncultured naive and memory CD4+ repertoires were searched for CDR3s previously identified as spike- and CEF-reactive. Pairwise Levenshtein distance, computed with the stringdist R package after three terminal residues were trimmed from each end, was used as the measure of CDR3 homology. The source is immuneACCESS, and TCRdb retained only in-frame sequences with V and J called. Part of the clones is not carried over; for the studies checked, unresolved V genes explain less than half of this, and the remainder is unexplained. The DNA gave D and trimming, while V, J and clone size come from that table. Counted in this sample were roughly 68,000 clones; 80% to 95% of them appeared once. 0.23% of the sample comes from the top ten.

The CDR3 has 15 amino acids, counting the end cysteine and phenylalanine. This entry keeps only the CDR3 DNA: 45 bases, framed from base 1. CD4+ T cells from unexposed donors were collected before the COVID-19 pandemic (2011-2018). Naive and memory CD4+ T cells were separated from cryopreserved PBMCs through CD4 enrichment, which was followed by EasySep naive CD4+ T cell enrichment. The leukapheresis product for the unexposed donors was obtained through commercial purchase. Ficoll-Paque PLUS gradient centrifugation was used to isolate PBMCs from leukapheresis product or whole blood. PBMCs were either cryopreserved at -140°C or used fresh in the expansion assay. The QIAamp Micro DNA Kit was used to extract genomic DNA from the CD4+ T cells. To note about this clone: No cognate antigen has been identified for it. No much larger clone exists at a distance of one base, and base qualities are not known.

The rearrangement joined TRBV21-1 to TRBJ1-2; TRBD1 is the table's D call and was not checked against the DNA. TRBV21-1 is given as a pseudogene. This TCR came from a human donor in good health. Sequencing input: naive CD4+ T cells from PBMCs. The cell subset or site label here, explained by the study, means: naive CD4+ T cells isolated by negative enrichment. The CDR3 region has the sequence CASITDPPLNYGYTF. The DNA reads as follows: TGTGCCAGCATCACAGACCCTCCTCTAAACTATGGCTACACCTTC.